The clone carrying this T cell receptor (beta chain) was seen only a few times. Its antigen is unknown. This PCR relied on a set of 60 Vbeta primers and 13 Jbeta primers. Original methodology: Approximately 11 million of the 60 million to 80 million unique TCR beta chains counted in a later analysis were shared. Profiling relied on immunoSEQ multiplex PCR, and the TCRdb table lists in-frame clones only, not all of them. V and J calls and clone size are given by that table; D and trimming were obtained from the DNA. The data show some 190,000 clones, with 74% seen just once and around 3.2% held by the top ten. This record belongs to a study of cytomegalovirus exposure and HLA in healthy donors. Overall study results and limits: The authors reported that TCR beta sequences could predict HLA-A and HLA-B alleles. These predictions were accurate for most subjects in the first cohort.

The CDR3 is made up of 14 amino acids. Sequences were obtained from PBMCs. This receptor was obtained from a woman younger than 45 in good health and CMV-seropositive. This chain joins TRBV21-1 and TRBJ1-5; TRBD1 is taken as the D call from the table, unchecked against the DNA. TRBV21-1 is listed as a pseudogene. The CDR3 here is CASIADSGNQPQHF. CDR3 nucleotides: TGTGCCAGCATTGCTGACAGTGGCAATCAGCCCCAGCATTTT.